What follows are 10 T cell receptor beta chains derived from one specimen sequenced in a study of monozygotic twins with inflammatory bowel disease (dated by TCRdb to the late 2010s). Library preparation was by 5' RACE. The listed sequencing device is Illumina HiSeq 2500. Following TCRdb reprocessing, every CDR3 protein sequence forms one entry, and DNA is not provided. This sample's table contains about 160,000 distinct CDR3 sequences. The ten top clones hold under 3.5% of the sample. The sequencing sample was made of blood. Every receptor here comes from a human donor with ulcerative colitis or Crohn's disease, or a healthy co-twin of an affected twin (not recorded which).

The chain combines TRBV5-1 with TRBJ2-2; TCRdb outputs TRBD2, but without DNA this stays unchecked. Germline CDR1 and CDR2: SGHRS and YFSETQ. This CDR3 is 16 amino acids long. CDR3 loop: CASSLVAGPNTGELFF.

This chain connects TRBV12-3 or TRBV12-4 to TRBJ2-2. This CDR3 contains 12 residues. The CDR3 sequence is CASSFLTGELFF.

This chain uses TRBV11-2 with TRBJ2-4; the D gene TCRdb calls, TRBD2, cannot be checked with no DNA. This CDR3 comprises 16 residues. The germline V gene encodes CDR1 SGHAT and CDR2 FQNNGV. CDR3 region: CASSLSGGPPENIQYF.

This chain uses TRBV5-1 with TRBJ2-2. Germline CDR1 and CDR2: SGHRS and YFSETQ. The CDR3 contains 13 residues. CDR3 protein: CASSSQNTGELFF.

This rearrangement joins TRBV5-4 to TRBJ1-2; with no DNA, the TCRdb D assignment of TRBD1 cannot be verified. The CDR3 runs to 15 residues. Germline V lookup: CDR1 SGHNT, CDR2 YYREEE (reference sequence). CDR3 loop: CASSLGGGVLYGYTF. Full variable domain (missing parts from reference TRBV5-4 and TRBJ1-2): ETGVTQSPTHLIKTRGQQVTLRCSSQSGHNTVSWYQQALGQGPQFIFQYYREEENGRGNFPPRFSGLQFPNYSSELNVNALELDDSALYLCASSLGGGVLYGYTFGSGTRLTVV.

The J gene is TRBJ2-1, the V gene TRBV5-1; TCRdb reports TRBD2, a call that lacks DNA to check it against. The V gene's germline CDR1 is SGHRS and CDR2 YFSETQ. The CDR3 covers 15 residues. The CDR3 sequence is CASSLGGRADNEQFF.

This chain's CDR3 is CASSYRGGDYEQYF. The chain joins TRBV11-3 to TRBJ2-7; lacking DNA, the TRBD1 call made by TCRdb goes unchecked. The CDR3 covers 14 residues. Germline V gene lookup returns CDR1 SGHNT and CDR2 YENEEA.

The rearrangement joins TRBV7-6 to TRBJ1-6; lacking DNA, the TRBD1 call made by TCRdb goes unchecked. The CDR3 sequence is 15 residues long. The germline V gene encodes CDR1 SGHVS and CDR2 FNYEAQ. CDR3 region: CASRPSTGFNSPLHF.

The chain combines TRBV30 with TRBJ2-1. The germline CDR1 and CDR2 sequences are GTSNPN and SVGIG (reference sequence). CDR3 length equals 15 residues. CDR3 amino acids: CAWSEDSSSYNEQFF.

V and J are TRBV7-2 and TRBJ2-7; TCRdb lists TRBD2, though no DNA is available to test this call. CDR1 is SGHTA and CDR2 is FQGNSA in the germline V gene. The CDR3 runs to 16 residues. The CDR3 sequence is CASSAAGAVSSYEQYF.